The 4 T cell receptor beta chains listed next were all sequenced from one sample in a study of post-analysis software for immune sequencing data. Prepared libraries of TCR beta cDNA carried unique molecular identifiers. TCRdb independently ran MiXCR on the PCR reads; one entry per CDR3 protein. The sample lists about half a million distinct CDR3 sequences; around 36% were seen once. Their cognate antigens are unknown. Whole-study findings and limits: Comparison of patients with controls showed a handful of TRBV segments more frequent in patients, TRBV5-6, TRBV5-1 and TRBV20-1 among them.

Sequencing was carried out using blood. The receptor set was obtained from a girl aged 2-17 years with multiple sclerosis.

The genes are TRBV27 and TRBJ2-5; D is unresolved. Germline lookup yields CDR1 MNHEY and CDR2 SMNVEV (reference sequence). Trimming took off 6 bases at V and 5 bases at J, with 13 bases between the two ends. The CDR3 length is 13 residues. The DNA for the CDR3 is TGTGCCAGCAGCGCGCCCTTGGGGGAGACCCAGTACTTC. Its protein is CASSAPLGETQYF.

This clonotype was observed a handful of times. The J gene is TRBJ2-4, the V gene TRBV2; 8 bases are shared with TRBD2. The J call is in doubt because the DNA end fits TRBJ2-7 better. The CDR3 runs 12 residues. Germline CDR1 reads SNHLY; CDR2 reads FYNNEI. DNA of the CDR3: TGTGCCAGCAGCGGGACTAGCTACGAGCAGTACTTC. This translates into CASSGTSYEQYF.

This clonotype was counted between two and nine times. The chain carries TRBV24-1 and TRBJ2-3, with 9 bases matching TRBD2. V lost 0 bases, J lost 3 bases, and 6 bases stayed unmatched. Germline V CDR1 and CDR2: KGHDR, SFDVKD. This CDR3 is 17 amino acids long. DNA for the CDR3: TGTGCCACCAGTGATTTGTATAGCGGGGGTCAGACAGATACGCAGTATTTT. This sequence encodes CATSDLYSGGQTDTQYF.

In nucleotides, the CDR3 is TGTGCCAGCAGCCAAGCCTCCGATACGCAGTATTTT. Its translation: CASSQASDTQYF. The chain links TRBV14 to TRBJ2-3, with D unresolved. Germline CDR1 and CDR2: SGHDN and FVKESK. The germline V and J ends were trimmed by 1 base and 6 bases, with 5 bases remaining between them. The CDR3 has 12 residues.